The T cell receptor (beta chain) under discussion was sequenced for a study of T-cell memory formation after mild COVID-19. The CDR3 spans 15 residues. V was clipped by 9 bases and J by 2 bases, with 18 bases between them. Germline CDR1 MNHEY, CDR2 SVGAGI. A single record per CDR3 protein comes from TCRdb applying MiXCR to the 5' RACE reads. This table holds a few hundred thousand distinct CDR3 sequences, less than 25% found once. The receptor was derived from an adult woman who had mild COVID-19 (a few samples of this study predate the infection). Cell type and time point are not known. Sequenced: PBMCs or a T cell subset sorted from them (not recorded which). V usage is TRBV6-5 and J usage is TRBJ2-3, with D possibly being TRBD1 (6 bases). In DNA form, the CDR3 reads TGTGCCAGAAGACAGACCGGACAGTTCACAGATACGCAGTATTTT. This gives the protein CARRQTGQFTDTQYF.